Listed below are T cell receptor beta chains from one sample, sequenced in a study of T-cell reconstitution after alpha-beta-depleted transplantation in children. Each CDR3 protein gets one entry after TCRdb re-called the PCR reads with MiXCR. The data show around 300,000 distinct CDR3 sequences, roughly 7.8% seen once. This specimen was peripheral blood, taken 360 days after TCRalphabeta/CD19-depleted stem cell transplant. The source of these receptors is a female patient aged 2 to 10 who had a stem cell transplant for Fanconi anemia, so the T cells may come from the graft donor. CDR3s include the opening cysteine and the closing phenylalanine or tryptophan. The D gene is left open where the match is weak. Size is stated for part of the rows, as once, few or many counts, or as a class when the clone is expanded.

d_gene: -
j_gene: TRBJ1-2
abundance: -
v_gene: TRBV7-2
CDR3nt: TGTGCCAGCAGCTTATACGCGGGGGCGCGCTATGGCTACACCTTC
CDR3aa: CASSLYAGARYGYTF

d_gene: -
j_gene: TRBJ1-2
abundance: -
v_gene: TRBV6-6
CDR3nt: TGTGCCAGCAGCCTGAACAGGGTTCGGGGGGACACCTTC
CDR3aa: CASSLNRVRGDTF

d_gene: -
j_gene: TRBJ2-3
abundance: many
v_gene: TRBV7-2
CDR3nt: TGTGCCAGCAGCTTAAGGGGGGGATCTAGCACAGATACGCAGTATTTT
CDR3aa: CASSLRGGSSTDTQYF

d_gene: -
j_gene: TRBJ1-2
abundance: many
v_gene: TRBV7-9
CDR3nt: TGTGCCAGCAGTGACAGTTCCTATGGCTACACCTTC
CDR3aa: CASSDSSYGYTF

d_gene: -
j_gene: TRBJ2-3
abundance: many
v_gene: TRBV28
CDR3nt: TGTGCCAGCAGTTTGGGCTGGACAGATACGCAGTATTTT
CDR3aa: CASSLGWTDTQYF

d_gene: -
j_gene: TRBJ2-5
abundance: few
v_gene: TRBV7-9
CDR3nt: TGTGCCAGCAGTTGGGCAGGGGATGGGCCAGGGACCCAGTACTTC
CDR3aa: CASSWAGDGPGTQYF

d_gene: -
j_gene: TRBJ1-5
abundance: few
v_gene: TRBV20-1
CDR3nt: TGCAGTGCTAGAGATGCAGGGGCGGGCAATCAGCCCCAGCATTTT
CDR3aa: CSARDAGAGNQPQHF

d_gene: TRBD1
j_gene: TRBJ2-3
abundance: few
v_gene: TRBV18
CDR3nt: TGTGCCAGCTCACCTCCCGAGACAGGGACAGATACGCAGTATTTT
CDR3aa: CASSPPETGTDTQYF

d_gene: TRBD2
j_gene: TRBJ2-1
abundance: -
v_gene: TRBV20-1
CDR3nt: TGCAGTGCTAGAGGATGGGGATCGGGAGCGGGGGGCGGGAATGAGCAGTTCTTC
CDR3aa: CSARGWGSGAGGGNEQFF

d_gene: -
j_gene: TRBJ1-2
abundance: few
v_gene: TRBV20-1
CDR3nt: TGCAGTGCTAGAGCCCCTATTATTGGGACGGCCCACACCTTC
CDR3aa: CSARAPIIGTAHTF

d_gene: -
j_gene: TRBJ2-1
abundance: many
v_gene: TRBV12-3/TRBV12-4
CDR3nt: TGTGCCAGCAGTTTAGCAGGTTGGAATGAGCAGTTCTTC
CDR3aa: CASSLAGWNEQFF

d_gene: -
j_gene: TRBJ2-2
abundance: few
v_gene: TRBV5-8
CDR3nt: TGTGCCAGCAGACCAGACAGGCGCCACGGGGAGCTGTTTTTT
CDR3aa: CASRPDRRHGELFF

d_gene: -
j_gene: TRBJ2-1
abundance: few
v_gene: TRBV13
CDR3nt: TGTGCCAGCAGCACCCAGACATTTTCTGACAATGAGCAGTTCTTC
CDR3aa: CASSTQTFSDNEQFF

d_gene: -
j_gene: TRBJ2-2
abundance: few
v_gene: TRBV6-1
CDR3nt: TGTGCCAGCACCCAGGAAGTGGAATCCGGGGAGCTGTTTTTT
CDR3aa: CASTQEVESGELFF

d_gene: TRBD1
j_gene: TRBJ2-2
abundance: -
v_gene: TRBV5-4
CDR3nt: TGTGCCAGCAGTTTGCTAGACAGGGGCGCCACGTTTGCAACCGGGGAGCTGTTTTTT
CDR3aa: CASSLLDRGATFATGELFF

d_gene: -
j_gene: TRBJ1-1
abundance: few
v_gene: TRBV7-3
CDR3nt: TGTGCCAGCAGCACCCGACAGAGCACTGAAGCTTTCTTT
CDR3aa: CASSTRQSTEAFF

d_gene: -
j_gene: TRBJ1-5
abundance: many
v_gene: TRBV28
CDR3nt: TGTGCCAGCAGTCCCTGGGTCACTCAGCCCCAGCATTTT
CDR3aa: CASSPWVTQPQHF

d_gene: TRBD2
j_gene: TRBJ2-5
abundance: many
v_gene: TRBV20-1
CDR3nt: TGCAGTGCTAGAGGAGATGGTAATAGCGGGAGGCAAATCCAAGAGACCCAGTACTTC
CDR3aa: CSARGDGNSGRQIQETQYF

d_gene: TRBD1
j_gene: TRBJ2-3
abundance: many
v_gene: TRBV5-1
CDR3nt: TGCGCCAGCAGGATCAGGGGGATATCAGATACGCAGTATTTT
CDR3aa: CASRIRGISDTQYF

d_gene: -
j_gene: TRBJ1-2
abundance: many
v_gene: TRBV6-5
CDR3nt: TGTGCCAGCAGTTACTCGACGGGGATAGTTGACTATGGCTACACCTTC
CDR3aa: CASSYSTGIVDYGYTF

d_gene: TRBD2
j_gene: TRBJ2-7
abundance: -
v_gene: TRBV20-1
CDR3nt: TGCAGTGCTAGAGACCCTCGAGGAAGCGGGAGGACTCTCTACGAGCAGTACTTC
CDR3aa: CSARDPRGSGRTLYEQYF

d_gene: -
j_gene: TRBJ2-3
abundance: many
v_gene: TRBV29-1
CDR3nt: TGCAGCGTTTATCTCACAGATACGCAGTATTTT
CDR3aa: CSVYLTDTQYF

d_gene: -
j_gene: TRBJ1-2
abundance: -
v_gene: TRBV12-3/TRBV12-4
CDR3nt: TGTGCCAGCAGTTTAGCGGGACTACCCCCTCGGAGTGGCTACACCTTC
CDR3aa: CASSLAGLPPRSGYTF

d_gene: -
j_gene: TRBJ2-1
abundance: many
v_gene: TRBV5-1
CDR3nt: TGCGCCAGCACCCTTGGTGAAAAATACAATGAGCAGTTCTTC
CDR3aa: CASTLGEKYNEQFF

d_gene: -
j_gene: TRBJ2-2
abundance: few
v_gene: TRBV9
CDR3nt: TGTGCCAGCAGCGTCTTACAGGGCACCGGGGAGCTGTTTTTT
CDR3aa: CASSVLQGTGELFF

d_gene: TRBD2
j_gene: TRBJ2-3
abundance: many
v_gene: TRBV11-2
CDR3nt: TGTGCCAGCAGCTTTAGCGGGGAGGGTGGCGATACGCAGTATTTT
CDR3aa: CASSFSGEGGDTQYF

d_gene: TRBD1
j_gene: TRBJ2-6
abundance: -
v_gene: TRBV5-6
CDR3nt: TGTGCCAGCAGCTTCTCCCTAAGGACAGGGCCTCTCTCTGGGGCCAACGTCCTGACTTTC
CDR3aa: CASSFSLRTGPLSGANVLTF

d_gene: TRBD2
j_gene: TRBJ2-2
abundance: -
v_gene: TRBV28
CDR3nt: TGTGCCAGCAGTTCCTGGGAGGGGATGGGCACCGGGGAGCTGTTTTTT
CDR3aa: CASSSWEGMGTGELFF